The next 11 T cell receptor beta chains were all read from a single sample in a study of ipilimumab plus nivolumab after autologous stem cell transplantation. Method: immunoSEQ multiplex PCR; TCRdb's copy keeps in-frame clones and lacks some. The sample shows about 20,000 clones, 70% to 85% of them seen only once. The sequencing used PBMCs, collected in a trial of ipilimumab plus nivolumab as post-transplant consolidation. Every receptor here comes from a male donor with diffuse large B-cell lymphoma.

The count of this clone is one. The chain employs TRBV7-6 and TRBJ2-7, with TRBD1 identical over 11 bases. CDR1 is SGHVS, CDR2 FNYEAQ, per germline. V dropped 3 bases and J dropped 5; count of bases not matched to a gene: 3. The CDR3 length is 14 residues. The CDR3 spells CASSLKGQGDEQYF. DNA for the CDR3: TGTGCCAGCAGCTTGAAGGGACAGGGGGACGAGCAGTACTTC.

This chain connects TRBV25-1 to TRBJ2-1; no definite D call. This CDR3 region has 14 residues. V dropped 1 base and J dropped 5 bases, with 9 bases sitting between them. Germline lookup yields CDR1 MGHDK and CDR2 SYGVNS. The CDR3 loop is CASSEFRTNNEQFF. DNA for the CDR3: TGTGCCAGCAGTGAATTCCGGACGAACAATGAGCAGTTCTTC.

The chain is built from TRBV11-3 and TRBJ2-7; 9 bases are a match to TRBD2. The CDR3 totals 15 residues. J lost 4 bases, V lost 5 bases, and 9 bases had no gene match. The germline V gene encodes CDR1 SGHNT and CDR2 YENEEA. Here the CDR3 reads CASSAGAAGGYEQYF. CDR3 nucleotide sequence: TGTGCCAGCAGCGCCGGGGCAGCGGGGGGTTACGAGCAGTACTTC.

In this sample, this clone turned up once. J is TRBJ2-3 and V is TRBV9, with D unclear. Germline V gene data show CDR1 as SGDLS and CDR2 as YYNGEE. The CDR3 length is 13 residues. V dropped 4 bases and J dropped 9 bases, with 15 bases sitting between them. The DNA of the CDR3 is TGTGCCAGCAGCTTAGGGCATATGGGAACGCAGTATTTT. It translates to CASSLGHMGTQYF.

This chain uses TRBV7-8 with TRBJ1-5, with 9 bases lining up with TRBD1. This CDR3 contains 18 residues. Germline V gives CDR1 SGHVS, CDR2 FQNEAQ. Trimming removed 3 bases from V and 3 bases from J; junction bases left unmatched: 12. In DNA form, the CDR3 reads TGTGCCAGCAGCTTTTGGCCGGGACAGGGTCTTTTCAATCAGCCCCAGCATTTT. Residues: CASSFWPGQGLFNQPQHF.

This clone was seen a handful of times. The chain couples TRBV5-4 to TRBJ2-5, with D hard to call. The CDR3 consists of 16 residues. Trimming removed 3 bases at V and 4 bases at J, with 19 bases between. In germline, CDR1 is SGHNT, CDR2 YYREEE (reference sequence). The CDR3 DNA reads TGTGCCAGCAGCTCCCCTTTATCGAGAGTGGGAGAGACCCAGTACTTC. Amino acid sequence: CASSSPLSRVGETQYF.

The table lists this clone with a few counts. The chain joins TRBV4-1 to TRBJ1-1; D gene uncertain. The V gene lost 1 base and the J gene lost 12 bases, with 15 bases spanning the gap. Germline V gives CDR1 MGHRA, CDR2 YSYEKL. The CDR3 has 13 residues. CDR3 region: CASSQGDEGRTFF. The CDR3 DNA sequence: TGCGCCAGCAGCCAAGGAGACGAAGGGAGGACTTTCTTT.

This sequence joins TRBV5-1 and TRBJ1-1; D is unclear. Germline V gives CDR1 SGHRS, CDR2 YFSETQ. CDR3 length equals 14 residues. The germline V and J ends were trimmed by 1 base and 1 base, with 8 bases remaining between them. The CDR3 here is CASSLLGSNTEAFF. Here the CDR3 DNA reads TGCGCCAGCAGCTTGTTAGGTTCGAACACTGAAGCTTTCTTT.

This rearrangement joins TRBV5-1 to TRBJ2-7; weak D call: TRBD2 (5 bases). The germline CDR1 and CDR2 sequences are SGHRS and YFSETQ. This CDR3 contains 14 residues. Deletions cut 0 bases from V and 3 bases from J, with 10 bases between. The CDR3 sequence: CASSLEGSGYEQYF. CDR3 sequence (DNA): TGCGCCAGCAGCTTGGAAGGCAGCGGCTACGAGCAGTACTTC.

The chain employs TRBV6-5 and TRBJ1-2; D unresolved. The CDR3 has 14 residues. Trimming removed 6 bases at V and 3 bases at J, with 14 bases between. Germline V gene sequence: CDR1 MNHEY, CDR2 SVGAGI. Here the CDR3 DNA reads TGTGCCAGCAGGCGGCTAGGGTGGGACTATGGCTACACCTTC. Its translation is CASRRLGWDYGYTF.

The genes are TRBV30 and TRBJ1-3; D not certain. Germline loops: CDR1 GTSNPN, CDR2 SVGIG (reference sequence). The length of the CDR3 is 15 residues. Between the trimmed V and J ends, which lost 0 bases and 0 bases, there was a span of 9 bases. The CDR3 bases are TGTGCCTGGAGTGTCGGAGGGAACTCTGGAAACACCATATATTTT. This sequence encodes CAWSVGGNSGNTIYF.